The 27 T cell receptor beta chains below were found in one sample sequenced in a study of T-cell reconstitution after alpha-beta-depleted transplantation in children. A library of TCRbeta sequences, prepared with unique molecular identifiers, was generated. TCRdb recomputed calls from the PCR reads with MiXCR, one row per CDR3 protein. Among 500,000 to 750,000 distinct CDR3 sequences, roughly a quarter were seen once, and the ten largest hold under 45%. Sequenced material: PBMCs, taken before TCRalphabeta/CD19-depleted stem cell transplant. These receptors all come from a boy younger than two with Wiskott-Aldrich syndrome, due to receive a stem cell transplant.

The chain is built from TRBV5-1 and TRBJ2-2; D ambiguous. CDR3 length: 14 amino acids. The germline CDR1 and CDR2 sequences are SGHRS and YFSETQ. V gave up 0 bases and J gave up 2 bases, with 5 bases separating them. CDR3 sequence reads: CASSLAHNTGELFF. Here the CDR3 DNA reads TGCGCCAGCAGCTTGGCTCATAACACCGGGGAGCTGTTTTTT.

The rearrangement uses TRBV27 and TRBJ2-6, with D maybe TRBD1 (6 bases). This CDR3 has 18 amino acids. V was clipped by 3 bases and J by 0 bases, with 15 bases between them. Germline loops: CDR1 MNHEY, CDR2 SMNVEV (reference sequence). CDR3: CASSLSHRATSGANVLTF. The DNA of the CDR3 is TGTGCCAGCAGTTTGTCCCACAGGGCGACCTCTGGGGCCAACGTCCTGACTTTC.

The CDR3 DNA reads TGCGCCAGCAGCGGCCTCGGGACAGAAGACTACAATGAGCAGTTCTTC. Its protein product is CASSGLGTEDYNEQFF. This chain joins TRBV5-1 and TRBJ2-1, with 7 bases identical to TRBD1. The V gene's germline CDR1 is SGHRS and CDR2 YFSETQ. This CDR3 spans 16 amino acids. J lost 3 bases, V lost 4 bases, and 10 bases had no gene match.

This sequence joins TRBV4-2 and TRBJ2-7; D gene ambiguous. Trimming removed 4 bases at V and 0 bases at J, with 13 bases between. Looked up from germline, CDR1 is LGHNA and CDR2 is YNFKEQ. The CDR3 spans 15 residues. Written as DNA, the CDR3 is TGTGCCAGCAGCCCGGGTCTCCAGAGCTCCTACGAGCAGTACTTC. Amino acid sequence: CASSPGLQSSYEQYF.

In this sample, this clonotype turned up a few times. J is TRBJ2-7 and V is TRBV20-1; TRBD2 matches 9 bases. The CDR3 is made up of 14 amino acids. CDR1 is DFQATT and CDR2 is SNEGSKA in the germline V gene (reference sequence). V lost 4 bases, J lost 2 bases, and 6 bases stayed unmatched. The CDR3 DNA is TGCAGTGCTATAAGACTAGCGGCAGCCTACGAGCAGTACTTC. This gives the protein CSAIRLAAAYEQYF.

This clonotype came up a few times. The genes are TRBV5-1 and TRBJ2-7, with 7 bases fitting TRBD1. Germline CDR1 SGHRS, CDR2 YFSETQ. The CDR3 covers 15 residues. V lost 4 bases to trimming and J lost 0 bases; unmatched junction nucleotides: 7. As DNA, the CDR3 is TGCGCCAGCAGCCTGCCGACAGGGATCTCCTACGAGCAGTACTTC. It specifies CASSLPTGISYEQYF.

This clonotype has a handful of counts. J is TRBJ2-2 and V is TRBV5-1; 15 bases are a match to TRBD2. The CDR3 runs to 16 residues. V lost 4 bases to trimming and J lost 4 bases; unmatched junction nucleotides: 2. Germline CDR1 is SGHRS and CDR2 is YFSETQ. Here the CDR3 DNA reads TGCGCCAGCAGCGGGACTAGCGGGAGGACCACCGGGGAGCTGTTTTTT. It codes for CASSGTSGRTTGELFF.

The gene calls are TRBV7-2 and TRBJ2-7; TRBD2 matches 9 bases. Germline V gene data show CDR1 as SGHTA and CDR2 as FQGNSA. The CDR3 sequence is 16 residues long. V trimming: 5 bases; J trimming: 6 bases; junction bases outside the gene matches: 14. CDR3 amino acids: CASSPSWGGRVGEQYF. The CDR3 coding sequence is TGTGCCAGCAGCCCTAGTTGGGGCGGGAGGGTAGGCGAGCAGTACTTC.

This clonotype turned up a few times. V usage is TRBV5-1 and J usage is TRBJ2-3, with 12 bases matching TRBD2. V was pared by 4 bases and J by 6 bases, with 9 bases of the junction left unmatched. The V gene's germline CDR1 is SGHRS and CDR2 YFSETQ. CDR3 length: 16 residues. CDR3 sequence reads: CASSPKTSGRADTQYF. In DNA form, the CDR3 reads TGCGCCAGCAGCCCCAAGACTAGCGGGAGAGCGGATACGCAGTATTTT.

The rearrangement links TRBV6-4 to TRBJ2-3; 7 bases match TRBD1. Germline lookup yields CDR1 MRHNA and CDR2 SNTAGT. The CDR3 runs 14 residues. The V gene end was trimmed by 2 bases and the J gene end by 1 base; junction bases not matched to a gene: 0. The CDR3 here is CASSDQGGTDTQYF. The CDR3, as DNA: TGTGCCAGCAGTGACCAGGGGGGCACAGATACGCAGTATTTT.

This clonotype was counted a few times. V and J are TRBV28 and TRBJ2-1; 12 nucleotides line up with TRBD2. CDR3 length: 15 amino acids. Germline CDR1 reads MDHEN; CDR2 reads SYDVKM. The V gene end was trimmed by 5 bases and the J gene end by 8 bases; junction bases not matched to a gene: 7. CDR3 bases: TGTGCCAGCAGTACCGGACTAGCGGGAATTTATGAGCAGTTCTTC. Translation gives CASSTGLAGIYEQFF.

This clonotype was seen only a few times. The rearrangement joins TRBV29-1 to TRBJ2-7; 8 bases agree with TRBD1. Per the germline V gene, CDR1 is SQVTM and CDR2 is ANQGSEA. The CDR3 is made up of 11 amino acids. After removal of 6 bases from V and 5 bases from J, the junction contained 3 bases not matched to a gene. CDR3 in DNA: TGCAGCGTGAGGACAGGGAACGAGCAGTACTTC. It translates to CSVRTGNEQYF.

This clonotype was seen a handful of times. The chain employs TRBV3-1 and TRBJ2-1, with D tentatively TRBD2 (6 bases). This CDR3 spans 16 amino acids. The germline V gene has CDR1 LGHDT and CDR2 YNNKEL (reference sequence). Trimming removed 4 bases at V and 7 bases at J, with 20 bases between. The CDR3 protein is CASSLGPRDWWNEQFF. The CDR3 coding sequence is TGTGCCAGCAGCCTGGGGCCAAGGGACTGGTGGAATGAGCAGTTCTTC.

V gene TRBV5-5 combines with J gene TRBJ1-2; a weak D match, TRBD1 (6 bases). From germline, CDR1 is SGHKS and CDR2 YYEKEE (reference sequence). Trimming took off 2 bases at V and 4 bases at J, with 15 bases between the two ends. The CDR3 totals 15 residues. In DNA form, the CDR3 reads TGTGCCAGCAGCTTTCCGGGGGCGACGGGCTATGGCTACACCTTC. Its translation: CASSFPGATGYGYTF.

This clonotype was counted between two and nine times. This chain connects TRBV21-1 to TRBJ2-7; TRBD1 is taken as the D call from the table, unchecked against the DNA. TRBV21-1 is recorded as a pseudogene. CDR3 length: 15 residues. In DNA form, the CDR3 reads TGTGCCAGCAGCGCATTAACAGGGGCGCACTACGAGCAGTACTTC. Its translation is CASSALTGAHYEQYF.

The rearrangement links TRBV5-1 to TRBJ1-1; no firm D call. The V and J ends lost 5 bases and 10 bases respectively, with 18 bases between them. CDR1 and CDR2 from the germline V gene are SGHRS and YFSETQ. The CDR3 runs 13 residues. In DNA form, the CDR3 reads TGCGCCAGCAGTAAGTCACAAGGTGCGGGAGCTTTCTTT. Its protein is CASSKSQGAGAFF.

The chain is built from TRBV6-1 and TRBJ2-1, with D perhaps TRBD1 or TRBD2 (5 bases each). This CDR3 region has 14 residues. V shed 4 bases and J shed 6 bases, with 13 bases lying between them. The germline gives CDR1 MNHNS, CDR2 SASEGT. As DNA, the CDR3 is TGTGCCAGCAGTGCCCCGGGACCAGGCAATGAGCAGTTCTTC. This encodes CASSAPGPGNEQFF.

The CDR3 reads CASSAQRVPNYGYTF. The CDR3 DNA sequence: TGTGCCAGCAGCGCCCAGCGGGTCCCTAACTATGGCTACACCTTC. The chain employs TRBV7-9 and TRBJ1-2; the D is unclear. Germline V gene data show CDR1 as SEHNR and CDR2 as FQNEAQ (reference sequence). The CDR3 totals 15 residues. Trimming pared 5 bases from V and 0 bases from J, leaving 13 bases between.

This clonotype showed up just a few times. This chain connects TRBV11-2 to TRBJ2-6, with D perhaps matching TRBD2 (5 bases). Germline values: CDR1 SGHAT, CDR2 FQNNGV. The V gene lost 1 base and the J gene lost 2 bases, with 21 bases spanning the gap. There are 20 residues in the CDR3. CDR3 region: CASSLGVGTAVMAGANVLTF. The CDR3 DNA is TGTGCCAGCAGCTTAGGAGTCGGTACAGCGGTCATGGCTGGGGCCAACGTCCTGACTTTC. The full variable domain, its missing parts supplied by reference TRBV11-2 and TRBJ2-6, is EAGVAQSPRYKIIEKRQSVAFWCNPISGHATLYWYQQILGQGPKLLIQFQNNGVVDDSQLPKDRFSAERLKGVDSTLKIQPAKLEDSAVYLCASSLGVGTAVMAGANVLTFGAGSRLTVL.

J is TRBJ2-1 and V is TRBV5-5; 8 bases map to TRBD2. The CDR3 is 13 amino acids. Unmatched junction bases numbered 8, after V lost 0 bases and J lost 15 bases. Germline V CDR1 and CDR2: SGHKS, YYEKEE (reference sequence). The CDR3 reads CASSLVLAGVAFF. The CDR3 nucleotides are TGTGCCAGCAGCTTGGTGCTAGCGGGTGTTGCGTTCTTC.

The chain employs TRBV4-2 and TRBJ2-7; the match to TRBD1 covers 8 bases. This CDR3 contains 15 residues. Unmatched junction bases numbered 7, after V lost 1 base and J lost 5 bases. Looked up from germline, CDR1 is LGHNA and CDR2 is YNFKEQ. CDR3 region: CASSQGRTGTDEQYF. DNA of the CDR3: TGTGCCAGCAGCCAAGGACGGACAGGGACCGACGAGCAGTACTTC.

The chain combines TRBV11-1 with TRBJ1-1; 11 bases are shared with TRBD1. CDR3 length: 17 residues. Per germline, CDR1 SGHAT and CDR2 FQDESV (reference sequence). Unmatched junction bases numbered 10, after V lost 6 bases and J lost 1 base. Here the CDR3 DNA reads TGTGCCAGCAGGAGCACGGACAGGGGGCAAGAGAACACTGAAGCTTTCTTT. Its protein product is CASRSTDRGQENTEAFF.

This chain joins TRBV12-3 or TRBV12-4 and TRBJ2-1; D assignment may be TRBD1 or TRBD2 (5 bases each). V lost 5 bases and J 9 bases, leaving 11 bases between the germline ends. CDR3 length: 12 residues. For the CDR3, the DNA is TGTGCCAGCAGTCCCCGAGGGACTGAGCAGTTCTTC. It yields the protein CASSPRGTEQFF.

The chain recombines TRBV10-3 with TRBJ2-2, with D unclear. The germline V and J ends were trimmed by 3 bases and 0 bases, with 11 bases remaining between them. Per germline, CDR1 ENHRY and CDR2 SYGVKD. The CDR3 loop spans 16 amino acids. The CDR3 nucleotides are TGTGCCATCAGTGATTGGCATCCCGCGAACACCGGGGAGCTGTTTTTT. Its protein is CAISDWHPANTGELFF.

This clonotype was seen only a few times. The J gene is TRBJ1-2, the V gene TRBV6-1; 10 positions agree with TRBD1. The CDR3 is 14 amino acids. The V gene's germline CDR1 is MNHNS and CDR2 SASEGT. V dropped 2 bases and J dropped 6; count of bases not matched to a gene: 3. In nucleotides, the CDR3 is TGTGCCAGCAGTGAAAGACAGGGGGCAGATGGCTACACCTTC. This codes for CASSERQGADGYTF.

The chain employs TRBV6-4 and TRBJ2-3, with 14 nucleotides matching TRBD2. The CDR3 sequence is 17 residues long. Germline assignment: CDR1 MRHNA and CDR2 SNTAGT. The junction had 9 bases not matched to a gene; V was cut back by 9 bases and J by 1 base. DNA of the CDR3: TGTGCCAGTGTTACCGGGACTAGCGGGAGACGCACAGATACGCAGTATTTT. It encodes CASVTGTSGRRTDTQYF.

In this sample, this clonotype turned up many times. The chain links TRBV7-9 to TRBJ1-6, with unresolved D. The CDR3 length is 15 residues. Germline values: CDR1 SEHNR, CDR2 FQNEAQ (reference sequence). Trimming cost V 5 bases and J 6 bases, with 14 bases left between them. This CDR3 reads CASSAAATVNSPLHF. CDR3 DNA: TGTGCCAGCAGCGCCGCAGCGACCGTTAATTCACCCCTCCACTTT.